These 20 T cell receptor beta chains were sequenced from one sample in a study of blood T cells in healthy people across ages. The authors ran a second PCR of roughly 6 to 12 cycles using a sample-barcoded 5' primer and a J-beta primer mix. TCRdb reanalysed the 5' RACE reads using MiXCR and keeps one entry per CDR3 protein. The sample lists under 2 million distinct CDR3 sequences; almost 35% were seen once. Sequenced sample: blood. The receptors stem from a woman in her twenties or thirties in good health.

The chain uses TRBV5-6 and TRBJ1-1, with D possibly TRBD1 on 6 matching bases. CDR1 is SGHDT, CDR2 YYEEEE, per germline. The CDR3 length is 16 residues. V was clipped by 3 bases and J by 4 bases, with 19 bases between them. The CDR3 is CASSSQAPEGGTEAFF. In DNA, the CDR3 is TGTGCCAGCAGCTCACAGGCTCCCGAGGGGGGCACTGAAGCTTTCTTT.

The genes are TRBV11-1 and TRBJ2-1; 14 bases are a match to TRBD2. J lost 0 bases, V lost 3 bases, and 13 bases had no gene match. Germline lookup yields CDR1 SGHAT and CDR2 FQDESV (reference sequence). The CDR3 covers 21 residues. In nucleotides, the CDR3 is TGTGCCAGCAGCTTCCCTCGGACTAGCGGGAGGCCCCCCCGCTCCTACAATGAGCAGTTCTTC. Translation gives CASSFPRTSGRPPRSYNEQFF.

The rearrangement links TRBV20-1 to TRBJ2-7, with TRBD2 matching over 9 bases. The CDR3 spans 17 residues. With 0 bases clipped from V and 5 bases from J, the junction kept 14 bases outside the gene matches. Germline V CDR1 and CDR2: DFQATT, SNEGSKA (reference sequence). Here the CDR3 reads CSARDFLVGGGADEQYF. The CDR3 DNA is TGCAGTGCTAGAGATTTTCTGGTCGGCGGGGGGGCCGACGAGCAGTACTTC.

This clonotype was found many times. This chain connects TRBV12-3 or TRBV12-4 to TRBJ2-7; D call uncertain. The CDR3 is made up of 12 amino acids. V was shortened by 3 bases and J by 5 bases, with 8 bases between the two germline ends. CDR3 coding DNA: TGTGCCAGCAGTTTCATCGCCGACGAGCAGTACTTC. The encoded protein is CASSFIADEQYF.

The CDR3 sequence: CASSQVWQLNTEAFF. The CDR3 DNA reads TGTGCCAGCAGCCAAGTTTGGCAATTGAACACTGAAGCTTTCTTT. This chain connects TRBV14 to TRBJ1-1; D remains unclear. This CDR3 is 15 amino acids long. V was cut by 1 base and J by 0 bases, with 9 bases left in between. In germline, CDR1 is SGHDN, CDR2 FVKESK.

This clonotype was detected a few times. V gene TRBV12-5 combines with J gene TRBJ2-1, with TRBD1 as a possible D gene (6 bases). This CDR3 comprises 15 residues. Between the trimmed V and J ends, which lost 1 base and 0 bases, there was a span of 7 bases. Per germline, CDR1 LGHNT and CDR2 FRNRAP. This chain's CDR3 is CASGLGTVSYNEQFF. CDR3 nucleotide sequence: TGTGCTAGTGGTTTGGGGACAGTCTCCTACAATGAGCAGTTCTTC.

This clonotype was observed a few times. The chain is built from TRBV27 and TRBJ2-1; TRBD2 agrees at 8 bases. Germline CDR1 MNHEY, CDR2 SMNVEV (reference sequence). J gave up 4 bases and V 8 bases, and 10 bases lay outside the gene matches. There are 15 residues in the CDR3. The CDR3 sequence is CASAPGAGGYNEQFF. In DNA form, the CDR3 reads TGTGCCAGCGCCCCTGGGGCGGGAGGTTACAATGAGCAGTTCTTC.

The CDR3 DNA is TGTGCCAGCTCACCACCATCCGGGGGAAAAGGTGAAGCTTTCTTT. It translates to CASSPPSGGKGEAFF. The chain is built from TRBV18 and TRBJ1-1; a possible D gene is TRBD1 (5 bases). Germline V gene lookup returns CDR1 KGHSH and CDR2 LQKENI. This CDR3 comprises 15 residues. Between the trimmed V and J ends, which lost 0 bases and 7 bases, there was a span of 15 bases. The variable domain in full, with the rest retrieved from reference TRBV18 and TRBJ1-1, is NAGVMQNPRHLVRRRGQEARLRCSPMKGHSHVYWYRQLPEEGLKFMVYLQKENIIDESGMPKERFSAEFPKEGPSILRIQQVVRGDSAAYFCASSPPSGGKGEAFFGQGTRLTVV.

V is TRBV6-1 and J is TRBJ1-1; D is ambiguous. CDR1 is MNHNS, CDR2 SASEGT, per germline. V shed 7 bases and J shed 1 base, with 13 bases lying between them. CDR3 size: 14 residues. The DNA for the CDR3 is TGTGCCAGCATTGCGGCAGGCTCGAACACTGAAGCTTTCTTT. It translates to CASIAAGSNTEAFF.

This clonotype occurred a few times. The chain recombines TRBV6-5 with TRBJ2-3; TRBD2 agrees at 9 bases. V trimming: 0 bases; J trimming: 4 bases; junction bases outside the gene matches: 2. Germline CDR1 MNHEY, CDR2 SVGAGI. This CDR3 is built from 15 residues. The CDR3 bases are TGTGCCAGCAGTTACTCGCGGGGGGGGGCAGATACGCAGTATTTT. This sequence encodes CASSYSRGGADTQYF.

The sample holds a few counts of this clonotype. J is TRBJ2-1 and V is TRBV6-2 or TRBV6-3; 8 bases match TRBD2. The germline V gene encodes CDR1 MNHEY and CDR2 SVGEGT. J gave up 1 base and V 6 bases, and 17 bases lay outside the gene matches. The CDR3 is 19 residues long. The CDR3 nucleotides are TGTGCCAGCAGCGACTTTGGGCCGACAGGCGGGGGGTCCTACAATGAGCAGTTCTTC. It is translated as CASSDFGPTGGGSYNEQFF.

Regarding this clonotype: Mismatch with germline at one junction end may stem from a read error. The rearrangement joins TRBV27 to TRBJ2-7; no firm D call. The germline V gene has CDR1 MNHEY and CDR2 SMNVEV (reference sequence). This CDR3 is 15 amino acids long. The CDR3 loop reads CASSLLARISYGQYF. The CDR3 DNA reads as TGTGCCAGCAGTTTATTAGCCAGGATCTCCTACGGGCAGTACTTC.

V gene TRBV5-1 combines with J gene TRBJ2-1, with D perhaps TRBD2 (6 bases). From germline, CDR1 is SGHRS and CDR2 YFSETQ. Trimming pared 6 bases from V and 9 bases from J, leaving 22 bases between. This CDR3 contains 15 residues. CDR3 residues: CASTPRTILGSEQFF. The CDR3 DNA is TGCGCCAGCACCCCTCGGACTATCCTTGGGAGTGAGCAGTTCTTC.

V usage is TRBV27 and J usage is TRBJ1-2; 10 bases line up with TRBD1. Germline CDR1 reads MNHEY; CDR2 reads SMNVEV (reference sequence). CDR3 size: 17 residues. V lost 5 bases, J lost 6 bases, and 15 bases stayed unmatched. CDR3: CASSPKMGQGHLDGYTF. The CDR3 coding sequence is TGTGCCAGCAGTCCTAAAATGGGACAGGGGCATTTGGATGGCTACACCTTC.

The J gene is TRBJ2-5, the V gene TRBV6-5; possibly TRBD2 for D (6 bases). The ends were cut back, 2 bases at V and 13 bases at J, with 11 bases in the middle. The germline CDR1 and CDR2 sequences are MNHEY and SVGAGI. CDR3 size: 11 residues. The CDR3 region is CASSYQGTLYF. CDR3 DNA sequence: TGTGCCAGCAGTTACCAAGGGACTTTGTACTTC.

This clonotype was seen many times. The junction departs from germline at one end; a sequencing error may be responsible. V gene TRBV3-1 combines with J gene TRBJ2-7; TRBD1 agrees at 7 bases. The CDR3 length is 15 residues. CDR1 and CDR2 (germline): LGHDT, YNNKEL (reference sequence). The CDR3 loop reads CASSQGGRGSSEQYF. The CDR3 DNA reads as TGCGCCAGCAGCCAAGGGGGCAGGGGGTCCTCCGAGCAGTACTTC.

This clonotype was counted between two and nine times. The V gene is TRBV4-1, the J gene TRBJ1-1; no firm D call. In germline, CDR1 is MGHRA, CDR2 YSYEKL. Trimming removed 3 bases at V and 5 bases at J, with 16 bases between. CDR3 size: 15 residues. CDR3 sequence (DNA): TGCGCCAGCAGCCACCTGGACCCCCGAGGAACTGAAGCTTTCTTT. Protein: CASSHLDPRGTEAFF.

This clonotype has a count of ten or more. The chain employs TRBV29-1 and TRBJ2-1; D uncertain. The CDR3 covers 14 residues. V was clipped by 7 bases and J by 0 bases, with 13 bases between them. From germline, CDR1 is SQVTM and CDR2 ANQGSEA. The CDR3 DNA sequence: TGCAGCGCCAATCCCTCTAGCTCCTACAATGAGCAGTTCTTC. It specifies CSANPSSSYNEQFF.

The chain employs TRBV28 and TRBJ2-5, with 7 bases fitting TRBD2. CDR3 length equals 15 residues. The germline V gene has CDR1 MDHEN and CDR2 SYDVKM. Trimming took 5 bases from V and 0 from J; bases not matched to a gene: 6. In DNA form, the CDR3 reads TGTGCCAGCAGTACTATTACTAGCGACCAAGAGACCCAGTACTTC. It specifies CASSTITSDQETQYF.

This clonotype came up a few times. V is TRBV10-3 and J is TRBJ2-5; D possibly matches TRBD1 or TRBD2 (5 bases each). Trimming removed 2 bases at V and 3 bases at J, with 13 bases between. The germline CDR1 and CDR2 sequences are ENHRY and SYGVKD. The CDR3 loop spans 15 amino acids. The DNA for the CDR3 is TGTGCCATCAGTGAGGGGGACGGGGTCAAAGAGACCCAGTACTTC. This encodes CAISEGDGVKETQYF.